A selection of T cell receptor beta chains follows, all from one sample in a study of shared clonotypes between healthy human individuals. Produced via immunoSEQ multiplex PCR; TCRdb's table is partial and in-frame only. Here the sample spans some 1 million clones, around 76% being singletons. Specimen: memory CD4+ T cells sorted from blood. These receptors all come from a man aged 18 to 29 in good health. CDR3s include the opening cysteine and the closing phenylalanine or tryptophan. The order of the fields is D gene, V gene, clone size, J gene, CDR3 protein, CDR3 DNA. The D gene is left open where the match is weak. A row's size may be missing; if present it is once, few, many or a size class.

>TRBD1|TRBV6-1|.|TRBJ2-5
CASSVQGETQYF
TGTGCCAGCAGTGTACAGGGGGAGACCCAGTACTTC
>.|TRBV2|.|TRBJ2-5
CASTRIQETQYF
TGTGCCAGCACCAGGATCCAAGAGACCCAGTACTTC
>.|TRBV5-6|.|TRBJ2-1
CASSLEYGSSYNEQFF
TGTGCCAGCAGCTTGGAGTATGGGTCTTCCTACAATGAGCAGTTCTTC
>.|TRBV5-1|.|TRBJ1-2
CASSLESANYGYTF
TGCGCCAGCAGCTTGGAGTCAGCTAACTATGGCTACACCTTC
>.|TRBV6-5|.|TRBJ1-1
CASSYPTGATFF
TGTGCCAGCAGTTACCCTACGGGCGCAACTTTCTTT
>TRBD1|TRBV10-3|.|TRBJ2-3
CAISGGQGDTQYF
TGTGCCATCAGTGGGGGACAGGGAGATACGCAGTATTTT
>.|TRBV6-5|.|TRBJ2-2
CASSRLENTGELFF
TGTGCCAGCAGTCGACTAGAGAACACCGGGGAGCTGTTTTTT
>.|TRBV30|.|TRBJ2-1
CAWSATRNEQFF
TGTGCCTGGAGCGCCACGAGGAATGAGCAGTTCTTC
>.|TRBV19|.|TRBJ1-2
CASSPPGLVYGYTF
TGTGCCAGTAGTCCTCCAGGGTTGGTCTATGGCTACACCTTC
>.|TRBV29-1|.|TRBJ1-2
CSVTGTDYSYTF
TGCAGCGTCACCGGGACGGACTATAGCTACACCTTC
>TRBD1|TRBV19|many|TRBJ1-2
CASNTGGGYGYTF
TGTGCCAGTAACACAGGGGGTGGATATGGCTACACCTTC
>.|TRBV14|.|TRBJ1-2
CASSQTSSGYTF
TGTGCCAGCAGCCAAACGAGCTCCGGCTACACCTTC
>.|TRBV9|.|TRBJ2-3
CASSVPSGATQYF
TGTGCCAGCAGCGTCCCCTCTGGGGCTACGCAGTATTTT
>.|TRBV7-9|few|TRBJ1-1
CASSPLAPLKNTEAFF
TGTGCCAGCAGCCCCCTGGCCCCTTTAAAGAACACTGAAGCTTTCTTT
>.|TRBV5-1|.|TRBJ2-3
CASSGYGGNTDTQYF
TGCGCCAGCAGCGGGTACGGGGGAAACACAGATACGCAGTATTTT
>.|TRBV27|.|TRBJ1-1
CASSFRFGFRGAGGTEAFF
TGTGCCAGCAGTTTTCGGTTTGGGTTTCGGGGAGCCGGTGGGACTGAAGCTTTCTTT
>TRBD2|TRBV6-5|.|TRBJ2-7
CASIRGGSKYF
TGTGCCAGCATTCGGGGGGGGAGTAAGTACTTC
>.|TRBV5-1|.|TRBJ1-5
CASSLGDSGTQPQHF
TGCGCCAGCAGCTTAGGGGATTCCGGCACCCAACCCCAGCATTTT
>TRBD1|TRBV2|.|TRBJ2-1
CASSAGPGTGAIYNEQFF
TGTGCCAGCAGTGCAGGACCAGGGACAGGGGCGATATACAATGAGCAGTTCTTC
>.|TRBV7-3|.|TRBJ2-6
CASSPGQTGANVLTF
TGTGCCAGCAGCCCCGGACAGACTGGGGCCAACGTCCTGACTTTC
>.|TRBV7-3|once|TRBJ2-3
CASSRAQLTDTQYF
TGTGCCAGCAGCCGAGCACAACTCACAGATACGCAGTATTTT
>.|TRBV6-5|.|TRBJ2-7
CASRDSAYEQYF
TGTGCCAGCAGGGACAGTGCCTACGAGCAGTACTTC
>TRBD2|TRBV18|once|TRBJ2-1
CASSPGTSGYNEQFF
TGTGCCAGCTCACCTGGGACTAGCGGATACAATGAGCAGTTCTTC
>.|TRBV5-4|.|TRBJ2-5
CASSSRDGQETQYF
TGTGCCAGCAGCTCCCGGGACGGCCAAGAGACCCAGTACTTC
>.|TRBV19|few|TRBJ1-1
CASRSIRDLEAFF
TGTGCCAGTAGATCGATCCGGGACCTTGAAGCTTTCTTT
>.|TRBV7-9|.|TRBJ2-7
CASSPDPRAAISYEQYF
TGTGCCAGCAGCCCCGACCCCCGAGCGGCAATCTCCTACGAGCAGTACTTC
>.|TRBV14|.|TRBJ2-5
CASRAGGHAYF
TGTGCCAGCAGGGCAGGGGGGCACGCGTACTTC
>.|TRBV5-1|.|TRBJ2-5
CASRRQVQETQYF
TGCGCCAGCAGGCGGCAGGTCCAAGAGACCCAGTACTTC
>TRBD2|TRBV6-6|.|TRBJ2-1
CASTLSGGAWEQFF
TGTGCCAGCACCCTTAGCGGGGGGGCATGGGAGCAGTTCTTC
>.|TRBV5-4|.|TRBJ2-1
CASSSPVAGEQFF
TGTGCCAGCAGTAGCCCTGTTGCGGGTGAGCAGTTCTTC
>.|TRBV23-1|few|TRBJ1-1
CASSQSRHKGTEAFF
TGCGCCAGCAGTCAATCTAGGCATAAAGGCACTGAAGCTTTCTTT
>TRBD1|TRBV5-1|.|TRBJ1-4
CASSSESGTGRTNEKLFF
TGCGCCAGCAGCTCCGAATCAGGGACAGGGCGAACTAATGAAAAACTGTTTTTT
>.|TRBV4-2|once|TRBJ1-2
CASSQDLIGDGYTF
TGTGCCAGCAGCCAGGACCTGATAGGTGATGGCTACACCTTC
>TRBD1|TRBV27|.|TRBJ2-1
CASSLRQGAPNEQFF
TGTGCCAGCAGTTTACGGCAGGGGGCCCCCAATGAGCAGTTCTTC
>.|TRBV6-5|.|TRBJ2-5
CASSYSTGKEGGTQYF
TGTGCCAGCAGTTACTCCACAGGGAAGGAGGGAGGGACCCAGTACTTC